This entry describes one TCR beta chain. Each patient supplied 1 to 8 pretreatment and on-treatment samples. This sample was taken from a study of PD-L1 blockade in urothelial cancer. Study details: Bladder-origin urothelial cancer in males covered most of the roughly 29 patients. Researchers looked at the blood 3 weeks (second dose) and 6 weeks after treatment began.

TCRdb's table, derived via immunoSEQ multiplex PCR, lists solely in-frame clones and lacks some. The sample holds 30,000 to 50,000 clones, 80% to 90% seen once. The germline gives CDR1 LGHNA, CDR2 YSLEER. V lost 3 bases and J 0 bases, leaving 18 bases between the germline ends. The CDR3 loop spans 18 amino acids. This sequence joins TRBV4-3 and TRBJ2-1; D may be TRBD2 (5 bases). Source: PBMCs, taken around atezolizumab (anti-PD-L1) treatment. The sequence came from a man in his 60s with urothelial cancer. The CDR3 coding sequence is TGCGCCAGCAGCCAGGCCCTTCGAGGGCCTAGCTCCTACAATGAGCAGTTCTTC. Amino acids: CASSQALRGPSSYNEQFF.